Presented here are 15 T cell receptor beta chains from one specimen sequenced in a study of blood T cell repertoires in COVID-19. Here immunoSEQ multiplex PCR was the method, and the copy in TCRdb shows in-frame clones only, minus some. Found here are fewer than 350,000 clones, just under 90% of them singletons; the top ten hold about 4%. The source material was PBMCs or T cells enriched from blood (not recorded which). The receptors stem from a woman in her twenties or thirties with acute COVID-19.

This clone appeared once. The chain has TRBV4-1 and TRBJ1-1; TRBD1 might be the D (5 bases). The V gene's germline CDR1 is MGHRA and CDR2 YSYEKL. This CDR3 region has 17 residues. V lost 0 bases to trimming and J lost 1 base, with 15 bases between them. CDR3 loop: CASSQEPDGGWNTEAFF. The CDR3 bases are TGCGCCAGCAGCCAAGAGCCCGACGGGGGTTGGAACACTGAAGCTTTCTTT.

The chain has TRBV30 and TRBJ1-5; 7 bases are shared with TRBD1. J lost 4 bases, V lost 2 bases, and 14 bases had no gene match. CDR1 GTSNPN and CDR2 SVGIG come from the germline V gene (reference sequence). The CDR3 is made up of 17 amino acids. The CDR3 nucleotides read TGTGCCTGGAGTTTCAATCTCGCGGACAGGAGAAATCAGCCCCAGCATTTT. Protein sequence: CAWSFNLADRRNQPQHF.

The chain employs TRBV2 and TRBJ1-5, with D possibly being TRBD1 (6 bases). The germline V gene encodes CDR1 SNHLY and CDR2 FYNNEI. V dropped 6 bases and J dropped 7 bases, with 13 bases sitting between them. The CDR3 has 13 residues. This CDR3 reads CASRSLGTQPQHF. The CDR3 nucleotides are TGTGCCAGCAGATCCCTGGGGACACAGCCCCAGCATTTT. Combining the CDR3 with reference TRBV2 and TRBJ1-5 gives the whole variable domain EPEVTQTPSHQVTQMGQEVILRCVPISNHLYFYWYRQILGQKVEFLVSFYNNEISEKSEIFDDQFSVERPDGSNFTLKIRSTKLEDSAMYFCASRSLGTQPQHFGDGTRLSIL.

The rearrangement joins TRBV5-1 to TRBJ2-1, with a possible D match to TRBD2 (7 bases). The CDR3 length is 14 residues. Between the trimmed V and J ends, which lost 4 bases and 6 bases, there was a span of 14 bases. Germline loops: CDR1 SGHRS, CDR2 YFSETQ. CDR3 region: CASSRGVQGNEQFF. In nucleotides, the CDR3 is TGCGCCAGCAGCCGGGGGGTACAGGGCAATGAGCAGTTCTTC.

V gene TRBV5-1 combines with J gene TRBJ2-1, with D possibly being TRBD1 (6 bases). V was shortened by 2 bases and J by 4 bases, with 16 bases between the two germline ends. The CDR3 is made up of 16 amino acids. Germline V lookup: CDR1 SGHRS, CDR2 YFSETQ. Here the CDR3 reads CASSFTLVQGYNEQFF. The CDR3 bases are TGCGCCAGCAGCTTCACATTAGTACAGGGTTACAATGAGCAGTTCTTC.

This sequence joins TRBV3-1 (or the pseudogene TRBV3-2) and TRBJ2-1; 13 bases fit TRBD2. Germline V lookup: CDR1 LGHDT, CDR2 YNNKEL (reference sequence). This CDR3 contains 16 residues. The junction had 0 bases not matched to a gene; V was cut back by 0 bases and J by 4 bases. The CDR3 DNA is TGTGCCAGCAGCCAAGAGGGACTAGCGGGATACAATGAGCAGTTCTTC. Encoded protein: CASSQEGLAGYNEQFF.

This chain joins TRBV28 and TRBJ2-7; 8 nucleotides match TRBD2. Germline CDR1 reads MDHEN; CDR2 reads SYDVKM. Trimming took 7 bases from V and 6 from J; bases not matched to a gene: 17. The CDR3 contains 16 residues. The CDR3 DNA is TGTGCCAGCACTCCAGCGTCGGCGGGACTAGGAGGCGAGCAGTACTTC. Amino acids: CASTPASAGLGGEQYF.

The chain carries TRBV10-1 and TRBJ2-2; possibly TRBD2 for D (6 bases). The V end lost 5 bases, the J end lost 2 bases, and 15 bases lay between the germline ends. CDR3 length: 16 amino acids. The germline gives CDR1 WNHNN, CDR2 SYGVQD (reference sequence). CDR3 sequence: CASSSFSGTNTGELFF. The CDR3 DNA reads TGCGCCAGCAGTTCTTTTAGCGGAACAAACACCGGGGAGCTGTTTTTT.

This clone was counted once. J is TRBJ2-5 and V is TRBV2, with D possibly matching TRBD1 (6 bases). V dropped 2 bases and J dropped 0 bases, with 7 bases sitting between them. In germline, CDR1 is SNHLY, CDR2 FYNNEI. CDR3 length: 14 amino acids. CDR3 region: CASSEQGYQETQYF. The CDR3 DNA reads as TGTGCCAGCAGTGAACAGGGGTACCAAGAGACCCAGTACTTC.

CDR3: CASSVGGSQYNEQFF. The CDR3 DNA sequence: TGTGCCAGCAGTGTGGGTGGGAGCCAATACAATGAGCAGTTCTTC. This chain connects TRBV2 to TRBJ2-1; D is perhaps TRBD2 (5 bases). Trimming removed 4 bases from V and 4 bases from J, with 14 bases in between. Germline CDR1 and CDR2: SNHLY and FYNNEI. CDR3 length: 15 amino acids.

This chain joins TRBV3-1 (or the pseudogene TRBV3-2) and TRBJ2-3; 13 positions match TRBD2. Germline lookup yields CDR1 LGHDT and CDR2 YNNKEL (reference sequence). V was clipped by 3 bases and J by 6 bases; unmatched bases: 15. The CDR3 has 19 residues. CDR3 sequence reads: CASSHPNIGLAGVADTQYF. CDR3 sequence (DNA): TGTGCCAGCAGCCACCCTAATATCGGACTAGCGGGAGTGGCGGATACGCAGTATTTT.

The chain is built from TRBV7-9 and TRBJ1-1, with 8 bases fitting TRBD1. The CDR3 is 13 amino acids. Per germline, CDR1 SEHNR and CDR2 FQNEAQ (reference sequence). V shed 9 bases and J 3 bases; nucleotides not matched to a gene: 6. The CDR3 nucleotides read TGTGCCAGTCAAAAACAGGGGGACACTGAAGCTTTCTTT. Encoded protein: CASQKQGDTEAFF.

The V and J genes are TRBV19 and TRBJ2-1, with 7 bases matching TRBD1. The germline gives CDR1 LNHDA, CDR2 SQIVND (reference sequence). V trimming: 5 bases; J trimming: 8 bases; junction bases outside the gene matches: 9. The CDR3 runs 14 residues. DNA of the CDR3: TGTGCCAGTAGTTCACAGGGGTCTAGGGATGAGCAGTTCTTC. The encoded protein is CASSSQGSRDEQFF.

The gene calls are TRBV5-1 and TRBJ1-1; tentative D call: TRBD1 (6 bases). The CDR3 has 15 residues. Germline CDR1 reads SGHRS; CDR2 reads YFSETQ. Trimming removed 4 bases from V and 1 base from J, with 14 bases in between. The CDR3 DNA is TGCGCCAGCAGCACCAAGACAGGAGCGAACACTGAAGCTTTCTTT. Its translation is CASSTKTGANTEAFF.

The J gene is TRBJ1-1, the V gene TRBV27; the D gene is possibly TRBD1 (6 bases). The germline V gene encodes CDR1 MNHEY and CDR2 SMNVEV (reference sequence). This CDR3 has 14 residues. Trimming cost V 2 bases and J 1 base, with 8 bases left between them. The CDR3 sequence: CASSLIGGNTEAFF. The CDR3 DNA follows: TGTGCCAGCAGTTTAATAGGGGGGAACACTGAAGCTTTCTTT.